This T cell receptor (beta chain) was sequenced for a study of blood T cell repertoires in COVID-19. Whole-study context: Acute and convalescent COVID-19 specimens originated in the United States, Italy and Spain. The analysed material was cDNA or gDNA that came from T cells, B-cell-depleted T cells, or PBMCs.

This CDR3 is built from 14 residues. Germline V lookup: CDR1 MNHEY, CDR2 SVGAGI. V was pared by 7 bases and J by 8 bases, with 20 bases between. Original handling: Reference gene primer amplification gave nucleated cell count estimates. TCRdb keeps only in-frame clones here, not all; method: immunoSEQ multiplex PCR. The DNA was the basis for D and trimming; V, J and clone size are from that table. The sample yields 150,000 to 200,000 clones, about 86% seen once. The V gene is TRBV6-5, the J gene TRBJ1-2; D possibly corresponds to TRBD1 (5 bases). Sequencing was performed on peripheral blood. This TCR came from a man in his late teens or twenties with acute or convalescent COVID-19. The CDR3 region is CASTGGAEIQGYTF. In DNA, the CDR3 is TGTGCCAGCACTGGTGGGGCCGAAATACAGGGCTACACCTTC.